The 9 T cell receptor beta chains listed next were all sequenced from one sample in a study of cytomegalovirus exposure and HLA in healthy donors. PCR was performed using 60 Vbeta and 13 Jbeta primers. Libraries were prepared by immunoSEQ multiplex PCR; TCRdb keeps only in-frame clonotypes and omits some of them. The table shows tens of thousands of clones, with 80% to 90% occurring only once. Sequenced: PBMCs. Receptors originate from a boy between 10 and 17 years old in good health and CMV-seronegative.

The chain carries TRBV5-1 and TRBJ1-4; 7 bases agree with TRBD1. The ends lost 2 bases at V and 8 bases at J; junction bases unmatched: 6. There are 14 residues in the CDR3. Germline V gene sequence: CDR1 SGHRS, CDR2 YFSETQ. The CDR3 DNA follows: TGCGCCAGCAGCTTATCAACAGGGGACGAAAAACTGTTTTTT. Its protein is CASSLSTGDEKLFF.

The chain combines TRBV11-1 with TRBJ2-3; D is uncertain. This CDR3 is built from 15 residues. Deletions cut 5 bases from V and 0 bases from J, with 12 bases between. In germline, CDR1 is SGHAT, CDR2 FQDESV (reference sequence). CDR3 in DNA: TGTGCCAGCAGCCCACAGTTCCTAAGCACAGATACGCAGTATTTT. Translating gives CASSPQFLSTDTQYF.

This sequence joins TRBV7-9 and TRBJ1-2, with TRBD1 as a possible D gene (6 bases). CDR3 length equals 13 residues. Deletions cut 6 bases from V and 4 bases from J, with 12 bases between. Per the germline V gene, CDR1 is SEHNR and CDR2 is FQNEAQ (reference sequence). CDR3: CASSFKQGYGYTF. In DNA, the CDR3 is TGTGCCAGCAGTTTTAAACAGGGCTATGGCTACACCTTC.

The chain couples TRBV7-2 to TRBJ2-5, with TRBD2 matching over 8 bases. CDR1 and CDR2 from the germline V gene are SGHTA and FQGNSA. V was pared by 1 base and J by 5 bases, with 9 bases of the junction left unmatched. This CDR3 is 16 amino acids long. The CDR3 DNA sequence: TGTGCCAGCAGCTTAGGAGCGGGGGCCGCCCAGGAGACCCAGTACTTC. Translation gives CASSLGAGAAQETQYF.

This chain links TRBV27 with TRBJ2-1, with 11 bases that match TRBD2. CDR1 and CDR2 (germline): MNHEY, SMNVEV (reference sequence). The CDR3 runs to 18 residues. V shed 3 bases, J shed 6 bases, and the junction held 13 bases outside the gene matches. CDR3 sequence reads: CASSFGPGTSGVGNEQFF. Here the CDR3 DNA reads TGTGCCAGCAGTTTCGGCCCAGGGACTAGCGGAGTGGGCAATGAGCAGTTCTTC.

This rearrangement joins TRBV5-1 to TRBJ2-2; 7 nucleotides line up with TRBD2. The CDR3 has 19 residues. Trimming removed 0 bases from V and 1 base from J; junction bases left unmatched: 12. CDR1 is SGHRS and CDR2 is YFSETQ in the germline V gene. The CDR3 nucleotides read TGCGCCAGCAGCTTGGTGCCCCCAGGTCGCGGGGGGAACACCGGGGAGCTGTTTTTT. It is translated as CASSLVPPGRGGNTGELFF.

This rearrangement joins TRBV10-3 to TRBJ1-4, with 10 positions matching TRBD1. Germline lookup yields CDR1 ENHRY and CDR2 SYGVKD. The CDR3 is 14 amino acids. After removal of 7 bases from V and 8 bases from J, the junction contained 7 bases not matched to a gene. For the CDR3, the DNA is TGTGCCATCAAACCGGGACAGGGGAACGAAAAACTGTTTTTT. This translates into CAIKPGQGNEKLFF.

The V gene is TRBV11-2, the J gene TRBJ1-1; no reliable D call. The V gene's germline CDR1 is SGHAT and CDR2 FQNNGV. Deletions cut 5 bases from V and 0 bases from J, with 4 bases between. CDR3 length: 12 amino acids. The CDR3 reads CASSHLNTEAFF. CDR3 nucleotide sequence: TGTGCCAGCAGCCACTTGAACACTGAAGCTTTCTTT.

This chain links TRBV5-1 with TRBJ1-1, with D possibly matching TRBD1 (5 bases). The CDR3 extends over 14 amino acids. Trimming stripped 2 bases from V and 4 bases from J, with 12 bases between. Germline lookup yields CDR1 SGHRS and CDR2 YFSETQ. CDR3 sequence reads: CASSLDPGGTEAFF. CDR3 in DNA: TGCGCCAGCAGCTTAGACCCCGGGGGCACTGAAGCTTTCTTT.